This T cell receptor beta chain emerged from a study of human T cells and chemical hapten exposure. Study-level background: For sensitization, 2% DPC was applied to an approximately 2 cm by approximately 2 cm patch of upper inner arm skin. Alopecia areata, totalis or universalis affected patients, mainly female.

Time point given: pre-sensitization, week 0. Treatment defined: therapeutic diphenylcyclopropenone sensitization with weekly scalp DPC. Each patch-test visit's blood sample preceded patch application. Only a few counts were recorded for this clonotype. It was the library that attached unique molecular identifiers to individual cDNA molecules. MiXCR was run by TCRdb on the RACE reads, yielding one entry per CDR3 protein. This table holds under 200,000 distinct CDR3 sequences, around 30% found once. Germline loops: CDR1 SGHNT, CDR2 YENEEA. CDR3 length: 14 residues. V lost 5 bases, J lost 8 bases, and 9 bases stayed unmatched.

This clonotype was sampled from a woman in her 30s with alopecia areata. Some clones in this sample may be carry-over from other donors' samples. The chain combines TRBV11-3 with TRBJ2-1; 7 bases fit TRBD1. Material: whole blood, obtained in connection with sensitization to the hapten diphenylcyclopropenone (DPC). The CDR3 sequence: CASSPTEGADEQFF. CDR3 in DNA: TGTGCCAGCAGCCCCACCGAGGGGGCGGATGAGCAGTTCTTC.